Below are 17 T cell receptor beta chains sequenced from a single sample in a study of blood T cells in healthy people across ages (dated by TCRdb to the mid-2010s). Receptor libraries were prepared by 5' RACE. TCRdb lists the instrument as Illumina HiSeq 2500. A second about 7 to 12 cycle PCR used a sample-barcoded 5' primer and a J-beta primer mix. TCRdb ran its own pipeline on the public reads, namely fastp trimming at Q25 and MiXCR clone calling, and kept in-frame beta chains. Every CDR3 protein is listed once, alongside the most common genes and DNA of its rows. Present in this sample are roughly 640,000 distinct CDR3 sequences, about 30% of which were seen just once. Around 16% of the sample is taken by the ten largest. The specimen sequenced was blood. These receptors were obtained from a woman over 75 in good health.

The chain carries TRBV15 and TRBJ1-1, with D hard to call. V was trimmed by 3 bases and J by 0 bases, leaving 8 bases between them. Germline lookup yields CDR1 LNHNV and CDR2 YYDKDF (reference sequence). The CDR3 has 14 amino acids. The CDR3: CATSSRDLNTEAFF. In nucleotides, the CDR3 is TGTGCCACCAGCAGCCGGGATTTGAACACTGAAGCTTTCTTT.

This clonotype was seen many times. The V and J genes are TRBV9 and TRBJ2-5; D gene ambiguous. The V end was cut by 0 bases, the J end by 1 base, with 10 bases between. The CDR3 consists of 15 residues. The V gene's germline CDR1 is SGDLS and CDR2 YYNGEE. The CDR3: CASSVGPQVQETQYF. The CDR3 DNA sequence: TGTGCCAGCAGCGTAGGCCCTCAGGTCCAAGAGACCCAGTACTTC.

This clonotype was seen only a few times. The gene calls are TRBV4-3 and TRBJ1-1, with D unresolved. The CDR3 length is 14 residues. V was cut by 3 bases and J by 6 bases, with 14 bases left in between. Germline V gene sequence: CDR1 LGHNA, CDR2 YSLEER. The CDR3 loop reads CASSHGTQTSEAFF. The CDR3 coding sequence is TGCGCCAGCAGCCACGGCACCCAAACCTCTGAAGCTTTCTTT.

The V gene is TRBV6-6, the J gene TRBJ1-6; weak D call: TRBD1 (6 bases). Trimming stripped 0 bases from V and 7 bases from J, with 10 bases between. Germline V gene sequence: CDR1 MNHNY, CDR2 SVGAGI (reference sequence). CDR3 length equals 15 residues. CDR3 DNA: TGTGCCAGCAGTTACTCGGGGGGGGCGAATTCACCCCTCCACTTT. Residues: CASSYSGGANSPLHF.

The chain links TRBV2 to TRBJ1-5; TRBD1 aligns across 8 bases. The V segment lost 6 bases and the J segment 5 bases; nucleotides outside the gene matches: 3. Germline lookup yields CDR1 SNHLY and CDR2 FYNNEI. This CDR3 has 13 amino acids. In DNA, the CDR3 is TGTGCCAGCAGGACAGGGGAGGATCAGCCCCAGCATTTT. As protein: CASRTGEDQPQHF. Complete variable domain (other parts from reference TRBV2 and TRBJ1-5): EPEVTQTPSHQVTQMGQEVILRCVPISNHLYFYWYRQILGQKVEFLVSFYNNEISEKSEIFDDQFSVERPDGSNFTLKIRSTKLEDSAMYFCASRTGEDQPQHFGDGTRLSIL.

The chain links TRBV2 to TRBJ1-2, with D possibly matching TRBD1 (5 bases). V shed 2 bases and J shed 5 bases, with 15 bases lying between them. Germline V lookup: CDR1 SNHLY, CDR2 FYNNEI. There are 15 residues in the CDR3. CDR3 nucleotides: TGTGCCAGCAGTGAAAATCCGGGGCCAGAATATGGCTACACCTTC. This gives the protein CASSENPGPEYGYTF.

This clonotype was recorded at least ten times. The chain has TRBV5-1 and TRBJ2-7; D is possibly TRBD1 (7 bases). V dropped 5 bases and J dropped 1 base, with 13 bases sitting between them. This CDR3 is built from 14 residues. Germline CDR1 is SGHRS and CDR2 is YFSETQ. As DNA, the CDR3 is TGCGCCAGCAGAGGGGGGACAGTATCCTACGAGCAGTACTTC. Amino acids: CASRGGTVSYEQYF.

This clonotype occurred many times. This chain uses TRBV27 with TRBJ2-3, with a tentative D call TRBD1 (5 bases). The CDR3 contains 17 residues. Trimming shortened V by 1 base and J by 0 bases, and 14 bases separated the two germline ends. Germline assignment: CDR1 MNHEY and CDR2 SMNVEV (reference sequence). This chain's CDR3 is CASSLFPGQTSTDTQYF. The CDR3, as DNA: TGTGCCAGCAGTTTATTCCCAGGGCAAACTAGCACAGATACGCAGTATTTT.

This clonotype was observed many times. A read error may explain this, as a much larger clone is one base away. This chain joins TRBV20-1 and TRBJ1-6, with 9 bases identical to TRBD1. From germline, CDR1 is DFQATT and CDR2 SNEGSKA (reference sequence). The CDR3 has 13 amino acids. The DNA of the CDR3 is TGCAGTGCTAGGGGACAGGGACGTTCACCCCCCCACTTT. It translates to CSARGQGRSPPHF.

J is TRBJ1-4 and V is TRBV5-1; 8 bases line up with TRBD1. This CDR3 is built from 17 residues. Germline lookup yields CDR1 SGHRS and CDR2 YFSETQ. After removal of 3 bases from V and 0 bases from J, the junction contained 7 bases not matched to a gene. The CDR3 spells CASSSSLGQATNEKLFF. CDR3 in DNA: TGCGCCAGCAGCTCGTCACTGGGACAGGCAACTAATGAAAAACTGTTTTTT.

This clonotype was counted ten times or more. DNA for the CDR3: TGTGCCAGCAGCCAAGTAGGAGCGGGGGGTTCAGAGACCCAGTACTTC. Translating it yields CASSQVGAGGSETQYF. The chain couples TRBV4-2 to TRBJ2-5; TRBD2 matches 9 bases. This CDR3 spans 16 amino acids. Trimming cost V 1 base and J 4 bases; bases outside gene matches: 7. In germline, CDR1 is LGHNA, CDR2 YNFKEQ.

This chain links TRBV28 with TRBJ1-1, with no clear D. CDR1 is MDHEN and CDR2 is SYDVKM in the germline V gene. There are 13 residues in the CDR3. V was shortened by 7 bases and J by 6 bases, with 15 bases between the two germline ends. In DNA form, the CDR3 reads TGTGCCAGCAACGGCCCGGGTAGGGCTGAAGCTTTCTTT. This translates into CASNGPGRAEAFF.

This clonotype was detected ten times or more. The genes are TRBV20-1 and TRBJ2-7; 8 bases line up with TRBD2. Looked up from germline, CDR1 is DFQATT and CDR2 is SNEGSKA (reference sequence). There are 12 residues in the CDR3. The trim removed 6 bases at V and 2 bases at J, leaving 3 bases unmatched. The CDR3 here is CSAPGLAYEQYF. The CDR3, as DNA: TGCAGTGCACCGGGACTAGCCTACGAGCAGTACTTC.

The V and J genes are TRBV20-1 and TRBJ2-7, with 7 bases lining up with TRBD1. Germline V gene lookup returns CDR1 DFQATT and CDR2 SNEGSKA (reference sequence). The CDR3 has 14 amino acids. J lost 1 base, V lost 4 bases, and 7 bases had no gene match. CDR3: CSAKQDRTSYEQYF. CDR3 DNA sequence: TGCAGTGCTAAACAGGACAGGACATCCTACGAGCAGTACTTC.

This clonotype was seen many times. Here the CDR3 reads CSGGQGAGQPQHF. CDR3 nucleotide sequence: TGCAGCGGGGGACAGGGGGCAGGTCAGCCCCAGCATTTT. V gene TRBV29-1 combines with J gene TRBJ1-5; 12 nucleotides match TRBD1. Germline V lookup: CDR1 SQVTM, CDR2 ANQGSEA. The J segment lost 6 bases and the V segment lost 7 bases, leaving 4 bases of the junction unmatched. The CDR3 consists of 13 residues.

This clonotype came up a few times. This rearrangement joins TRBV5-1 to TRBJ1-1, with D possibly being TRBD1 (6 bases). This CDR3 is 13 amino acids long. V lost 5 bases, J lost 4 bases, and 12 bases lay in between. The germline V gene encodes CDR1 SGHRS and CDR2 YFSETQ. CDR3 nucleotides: TGCGCCAGCAGGGGGGGGCTTTCCACTGAAGCTTTCTTT. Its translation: CASRGGLSTEAFF.

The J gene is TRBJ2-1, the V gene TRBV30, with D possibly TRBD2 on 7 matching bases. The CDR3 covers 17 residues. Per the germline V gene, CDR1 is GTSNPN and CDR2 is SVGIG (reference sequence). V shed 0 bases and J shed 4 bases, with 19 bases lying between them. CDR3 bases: TGTGCCTGGAGTGTATTTTCAGGACAGCGGGAATACAATGAGCAGTTCTTC. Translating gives CAWSVFSGQREYNEQFF.